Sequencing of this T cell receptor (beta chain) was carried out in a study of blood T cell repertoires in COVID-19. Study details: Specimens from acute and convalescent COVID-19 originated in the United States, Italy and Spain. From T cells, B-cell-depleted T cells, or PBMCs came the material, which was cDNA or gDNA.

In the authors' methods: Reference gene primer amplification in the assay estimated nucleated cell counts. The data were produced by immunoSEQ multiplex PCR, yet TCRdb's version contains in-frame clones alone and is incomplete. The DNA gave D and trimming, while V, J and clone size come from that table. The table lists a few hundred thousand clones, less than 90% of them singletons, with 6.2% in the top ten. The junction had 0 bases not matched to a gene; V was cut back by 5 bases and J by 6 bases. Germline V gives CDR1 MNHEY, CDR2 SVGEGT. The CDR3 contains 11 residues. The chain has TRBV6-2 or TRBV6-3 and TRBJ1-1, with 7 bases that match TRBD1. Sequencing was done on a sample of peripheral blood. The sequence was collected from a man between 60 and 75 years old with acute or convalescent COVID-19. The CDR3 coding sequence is TGTGCCAGCAGTCAGGGGGCTGAAGCTTTCTTT. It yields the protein CASSQGAEAFF.